This note documents a single T cell receptor beta chain sequence. An end of the junction does not agree with germline; a read error may underlie this. The same CDR3 is also encoded by other DNA sequences in this sample. This table comes from immunoSEQ multiplex PCR, and its TCRdb copy is limited to in-frame clones, with some not included. The sample lists over 14,000 clones, approximately 81% occurring once. The data belong to a study of blood T cell dynamics during melanoma immunotherapy. Time point of the sample: pre-treatment baseline. This CDR3 contains 15 residues. The germline CDR1 and CDR2 sequences are SGHAT and FQDESV (reference sequence).

This TCR was sampled from a human donor with melanoma. The sequences come from blood, collected from a patient treated with checkpoint blockade. This chain uses TRBV11-1 with TRBJ1-2; 7 positions match TRBD1. This CDR3 reads CASSFGGGANYGYTF. CDR3 sequence (DNA): TGTGCCAGTAGCTTCGGAGGGGGCGCGAACTATGGCTACACCTTC.